Below, one TCR beta chain is given with its context. These data originate in a study of blood T cell repertoires in COVID-19. Study-level information: Samples representing acute and convalescent COVID-19 were sourced from the United States, Italy and Spain.

The study drew participants aged about 18 to 89 years from about two dozen US areas. The method was immunoSEQ multiplex PCR; TCRdb's version includes in-frame clones alone and lacks a portion of them. Here the sample spans roughly 220,000 clones, 90% being singletons. The germline V gene has CDR1 SGHTA and CDR2 FQGNSA. CDR3 length: 17 residues. With V trimmed by 5 bases and J by 3 bases, 12 bases remained unmatched. The genes are TRBV7-2 and TRBJ2-7, with 11 positions matching TRBD1. This TCR was sampled from a man aged 25-40 years who had been exposed to COVID-19. Sequencing was carried out using PBMCs or T cells enriched from blood (not recorded which). DNA of the CDR3: TGTGCCAGCAGCCTCAAGACCCCCGGGACAGGGGGCTACGAGCAGTACTTC. The encoded protein is CASSLKTPGTGGYEQYF.